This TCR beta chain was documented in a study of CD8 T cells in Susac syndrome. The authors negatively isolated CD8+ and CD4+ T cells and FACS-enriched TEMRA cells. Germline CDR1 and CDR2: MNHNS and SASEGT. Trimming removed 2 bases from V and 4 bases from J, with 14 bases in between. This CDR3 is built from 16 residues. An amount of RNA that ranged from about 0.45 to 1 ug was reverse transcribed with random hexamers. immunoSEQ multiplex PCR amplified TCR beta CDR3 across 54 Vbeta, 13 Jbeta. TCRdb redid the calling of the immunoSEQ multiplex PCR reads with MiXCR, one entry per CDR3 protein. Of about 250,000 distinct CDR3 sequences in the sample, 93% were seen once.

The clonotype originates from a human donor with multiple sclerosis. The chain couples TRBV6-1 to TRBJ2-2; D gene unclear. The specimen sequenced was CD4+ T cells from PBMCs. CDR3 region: CASSEIQPDVTGELFF. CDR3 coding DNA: TGTGCCAGCAGTGAAATACAACCAGACGTCACCGGGGAGCTGTTTTTT.